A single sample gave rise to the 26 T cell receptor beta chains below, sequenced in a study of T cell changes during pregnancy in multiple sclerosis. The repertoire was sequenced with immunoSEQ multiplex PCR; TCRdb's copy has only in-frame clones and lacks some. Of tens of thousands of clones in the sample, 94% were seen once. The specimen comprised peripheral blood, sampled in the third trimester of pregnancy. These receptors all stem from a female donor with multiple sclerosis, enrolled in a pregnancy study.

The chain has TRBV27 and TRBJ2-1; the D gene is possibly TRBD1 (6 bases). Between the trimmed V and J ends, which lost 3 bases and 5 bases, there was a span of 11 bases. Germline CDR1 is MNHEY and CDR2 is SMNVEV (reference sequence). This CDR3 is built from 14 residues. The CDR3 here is CASSFGGQNNEQFF. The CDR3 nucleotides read TGTGCCAGCAGTTTCGGAGGACAGAACAATGAGCAGTTCTTC.

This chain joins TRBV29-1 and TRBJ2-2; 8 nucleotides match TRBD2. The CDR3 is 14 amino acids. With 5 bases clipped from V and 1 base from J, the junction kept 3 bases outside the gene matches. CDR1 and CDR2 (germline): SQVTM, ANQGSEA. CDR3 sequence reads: CSVRAGVNTGELFF. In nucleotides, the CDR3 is TGCAGCGTTCGAGCGGGGGTGAACACCGGGGAGCTGTTTTTT.

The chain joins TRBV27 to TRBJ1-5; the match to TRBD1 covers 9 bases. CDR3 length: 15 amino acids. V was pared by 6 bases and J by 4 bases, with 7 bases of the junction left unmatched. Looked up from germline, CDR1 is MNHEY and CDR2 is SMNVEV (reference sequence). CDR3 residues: CASRSDRGGNQPQHF. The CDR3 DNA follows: TGTGCCAGCAGGTCTGACAGGGGGGGGAATCAGCCCCAGCATTTT.

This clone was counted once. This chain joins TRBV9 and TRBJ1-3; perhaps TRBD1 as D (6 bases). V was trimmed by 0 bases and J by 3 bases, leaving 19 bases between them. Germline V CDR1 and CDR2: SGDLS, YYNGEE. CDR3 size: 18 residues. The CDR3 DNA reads TGTGCCAGCAGCGTAGCGGGTACAGGGCCGAACGGTGGAAACACCATATATTTT. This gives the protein CASSVAGTGPNGGNTIYF.

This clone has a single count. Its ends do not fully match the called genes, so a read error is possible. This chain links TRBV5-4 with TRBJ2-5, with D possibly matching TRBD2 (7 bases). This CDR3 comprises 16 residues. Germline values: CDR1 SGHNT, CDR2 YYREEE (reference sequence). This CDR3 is CAWGGGGPRVQETQYF. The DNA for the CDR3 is TGCGCTTGGGGAGGGGGGGGGCCCAGAGTCCAAGAGACCCAGTACTTC.

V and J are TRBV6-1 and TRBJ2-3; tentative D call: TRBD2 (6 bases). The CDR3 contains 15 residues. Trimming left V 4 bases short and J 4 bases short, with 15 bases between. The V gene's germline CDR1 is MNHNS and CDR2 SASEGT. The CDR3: CASSATSGAPDTQYF. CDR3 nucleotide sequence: TGTGCCAGCAGTGCGACTAGTGGGGCCCCAGATACGCAGTATTTT.

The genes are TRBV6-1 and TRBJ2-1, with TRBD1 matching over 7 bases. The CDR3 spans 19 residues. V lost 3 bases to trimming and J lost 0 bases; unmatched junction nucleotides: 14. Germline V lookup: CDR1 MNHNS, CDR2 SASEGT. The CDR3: CASSDGGRMAGGSYNEQFF. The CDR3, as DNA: TGTGCCAGCAGTGATGGGGGCCGGATGGCAGGGGGCTCCTACAATGAGCAGTTCTTC.

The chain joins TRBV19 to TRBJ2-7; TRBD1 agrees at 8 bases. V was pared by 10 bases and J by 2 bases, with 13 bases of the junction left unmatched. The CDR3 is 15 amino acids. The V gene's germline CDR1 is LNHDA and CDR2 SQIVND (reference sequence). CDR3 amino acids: CATHGTGTGPYEQYF. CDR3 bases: TGTGCCACCCATGGGACCGGGACAGGACCCTACGAGCAGTACTTC.

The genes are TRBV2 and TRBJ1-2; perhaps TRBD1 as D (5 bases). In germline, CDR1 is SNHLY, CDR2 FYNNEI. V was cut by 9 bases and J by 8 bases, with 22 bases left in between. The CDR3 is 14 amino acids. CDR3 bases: TGTGCCAGTCGGACAAGAACAACTTCTTGGGGCTACACCTTC. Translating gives CASRTRTTSWGYTF.

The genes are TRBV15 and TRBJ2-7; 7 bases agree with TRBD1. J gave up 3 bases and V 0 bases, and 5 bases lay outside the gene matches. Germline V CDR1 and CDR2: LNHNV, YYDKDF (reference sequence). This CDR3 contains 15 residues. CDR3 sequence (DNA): TGTGCCACCAGCAGAGAACCAGGGACAGTCTACGAGCAGTACTTC. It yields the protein CATSREPGTVYEQYF. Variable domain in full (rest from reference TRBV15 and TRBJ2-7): DAMVIQNPRYQVTQFGKPVTLSCSQTLNHNVMYWYQQKSSQAPKLLFHYYDKDFNNEADTPDNFQSRRPNTSFCFLDIRSPGLGDTAMYLCATSREPGTVYEQYFGPGTRLTVT.

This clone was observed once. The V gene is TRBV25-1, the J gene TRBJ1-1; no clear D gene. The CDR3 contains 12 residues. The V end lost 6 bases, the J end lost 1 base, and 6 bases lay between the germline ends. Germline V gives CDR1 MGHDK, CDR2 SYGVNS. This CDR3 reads CASREGNTEAFF. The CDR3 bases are TGTGCCAGCAGGGAGGGGAACACTGAAGCTTTCTTT.

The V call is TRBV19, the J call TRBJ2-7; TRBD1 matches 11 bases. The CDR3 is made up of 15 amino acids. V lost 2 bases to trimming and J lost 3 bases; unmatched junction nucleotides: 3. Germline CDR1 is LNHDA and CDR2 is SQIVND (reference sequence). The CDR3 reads CASSIFGTGGYEQYF. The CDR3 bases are TGTGCCAGTAGTATATTTGGGACAGGGGGCTACGAGCAGTACTTC.

The CDR3 sequence: CASSWPGTGQETQYF. The CDR3 nucleotides read TGTGCCAGCAGCTGGCCCGGGACAGGGCAAGAGACCCAGTACTTC. The chain recombines TRBV5-8 with TRBJ2-5; 9 positions agree with TRBD1. J gave up 2 bases and V 3 bases, and 5 bases lay outside the gene matches. Germline V gives CDR1 SGHTS, CDR2 YDEGEE. CDR3 length: 15 amino acids.

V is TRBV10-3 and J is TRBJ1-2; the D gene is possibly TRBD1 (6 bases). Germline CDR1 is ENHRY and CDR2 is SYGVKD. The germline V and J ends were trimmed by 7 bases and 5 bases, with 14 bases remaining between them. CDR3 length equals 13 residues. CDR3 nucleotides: TGTGCCATCACCCCGGACAGAGAGTATGGCTACACCTTC. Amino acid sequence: CAITPDREYGYTF.

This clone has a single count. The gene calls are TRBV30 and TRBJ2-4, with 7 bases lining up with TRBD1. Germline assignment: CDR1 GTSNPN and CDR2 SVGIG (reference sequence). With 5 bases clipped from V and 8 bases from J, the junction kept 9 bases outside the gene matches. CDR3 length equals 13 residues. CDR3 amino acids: CAWGDSLMDIQYF. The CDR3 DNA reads TGTGCCTGGGGGGACAGTCTCATGGACATTCAGTACTTC. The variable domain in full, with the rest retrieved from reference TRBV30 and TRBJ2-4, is SQTIHQWPATLVQPVGSPLSLECTVEGTSNPNLYWYRQAAGRGLQLLFYSVGIGQISSEVPQNLSASRPQDRQFILSSKKLLLSDSGFYLCAWGDSLMDIQYFGAGTRLSVL.

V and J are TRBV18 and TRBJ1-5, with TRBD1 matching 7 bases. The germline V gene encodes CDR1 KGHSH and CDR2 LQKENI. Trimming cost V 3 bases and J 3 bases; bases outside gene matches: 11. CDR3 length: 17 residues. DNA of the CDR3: TGTGCCAGCTCACCTATACAGGGGATTTCGATCAATCAGCCCCAGCATTTT. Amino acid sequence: CASSPIQGISINQPQHF.

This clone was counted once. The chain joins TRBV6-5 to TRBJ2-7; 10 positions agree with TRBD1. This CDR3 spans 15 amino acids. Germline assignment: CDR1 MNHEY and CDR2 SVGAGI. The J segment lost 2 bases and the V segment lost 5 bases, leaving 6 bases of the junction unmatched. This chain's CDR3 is CASSLSGTGAYEQYF. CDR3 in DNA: TGTGCCAGCAGTCTTTCCGGGACAGGGGCCTACGAGCAGTACTTC.

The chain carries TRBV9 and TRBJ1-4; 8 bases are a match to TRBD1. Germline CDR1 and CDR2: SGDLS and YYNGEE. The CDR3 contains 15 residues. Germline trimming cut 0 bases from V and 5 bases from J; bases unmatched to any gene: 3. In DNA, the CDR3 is TGTGCCAGCAGCGTAGCAGGACAGGGAAATGAAAAACTGTTTTTT. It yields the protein CASSVAGQGNEKLFF.

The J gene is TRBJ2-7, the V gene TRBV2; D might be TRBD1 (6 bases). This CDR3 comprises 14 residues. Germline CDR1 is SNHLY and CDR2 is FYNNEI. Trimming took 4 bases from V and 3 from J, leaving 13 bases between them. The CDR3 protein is CASSGRTAVYEQYF. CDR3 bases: TGTGCCAGCAGTGGGCGGACAGCGGTCTACGAGCAGTACTTC.

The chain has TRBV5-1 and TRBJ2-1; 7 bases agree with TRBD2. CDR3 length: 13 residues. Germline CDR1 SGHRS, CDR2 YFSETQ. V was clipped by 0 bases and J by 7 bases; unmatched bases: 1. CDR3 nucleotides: TGCGCCAGCAGCTTGGAACTAGCGAATGAGCAGTTCTTC. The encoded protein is CASSLELANEQFF.

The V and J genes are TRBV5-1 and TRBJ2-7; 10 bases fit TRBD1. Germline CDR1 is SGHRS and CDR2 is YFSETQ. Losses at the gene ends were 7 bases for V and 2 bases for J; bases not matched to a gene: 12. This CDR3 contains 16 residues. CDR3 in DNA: TGCGCCAGCTCCGGCGGACAGACAGGGGGCCCCTACGAGCAGTACTTC. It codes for CASSGGQTGGPYEQYF.

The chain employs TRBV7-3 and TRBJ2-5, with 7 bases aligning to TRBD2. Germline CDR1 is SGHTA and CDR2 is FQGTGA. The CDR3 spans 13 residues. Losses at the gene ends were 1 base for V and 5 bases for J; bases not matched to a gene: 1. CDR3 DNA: TGTGCCAGCAGCTTAAGCGGGGGTGAGACCCAGTACTTC. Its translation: CASSLSGGETQYF.

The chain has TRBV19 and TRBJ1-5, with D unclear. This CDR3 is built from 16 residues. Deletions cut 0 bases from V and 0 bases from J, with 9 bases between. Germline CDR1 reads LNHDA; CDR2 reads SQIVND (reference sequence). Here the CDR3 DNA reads TGTGCCAGTAGTATAGAGAGTCCGGGTAGCAATCAGCCCCAGCATTTT. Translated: CASSIESPGSNQPQHF.

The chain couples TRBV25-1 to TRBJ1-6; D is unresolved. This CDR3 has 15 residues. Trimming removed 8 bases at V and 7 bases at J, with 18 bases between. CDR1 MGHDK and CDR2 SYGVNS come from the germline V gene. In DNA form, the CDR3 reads TGTGCCAGCTCTCAGGTCGGGGTCCTCAATTCACCCCTCCACTTT. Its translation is CASSQVGVLNSPLHF.

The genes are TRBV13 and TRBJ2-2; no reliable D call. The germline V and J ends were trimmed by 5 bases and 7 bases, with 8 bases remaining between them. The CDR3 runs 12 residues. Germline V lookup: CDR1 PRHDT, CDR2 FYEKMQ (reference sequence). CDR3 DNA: TGTGCCAGCAGCCCCCCTTTCGGGGAGCTGTTTTTT. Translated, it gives CASSPPFGELFF.

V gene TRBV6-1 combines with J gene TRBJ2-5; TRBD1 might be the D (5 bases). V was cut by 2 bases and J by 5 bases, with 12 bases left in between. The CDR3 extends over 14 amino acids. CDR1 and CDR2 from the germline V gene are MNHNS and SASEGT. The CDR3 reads CASSESQGWETQYF. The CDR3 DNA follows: TGTGCCAGCAGTGAATCCCAGGGCTGGGAGACCCAGTACTTC.